The clone carrying this TCR beta chain was detected only once. This specimen comes from a study of blood T cell repertoires in COVID-19. Whole-study context: T cells, B-cell-depleted T cells, or PBMCs supplied cDNA or gDNA.

Study processing details: Reference gene primer amplification in the assay estimated nucleated cell counts. Some clones are missing from TCRdb's copy, which holds only in-frame ones; the method was immunoSEQ multiplex PCR. The DNA was the basis for D and trimming; V, J and clone size are from that table. This table has around 40,000 clones, around 80% appearing once. The sequence was obtained from an elderly woman with active or convalescent COVID-19. The sequenced material came from peripheral blood.

Here the CDR3 DNA reads TGCGCCAGCAGCTCGGGACAGGGAGTTAATTCACCCCTCCACTTT. Protein sequence: CASSSGQGVNSPLHF. The V gene is TRBV4-1, the J gene TRBJ1-6; TRBD1 matches at 9 bases. Per germline, CDR1 MGHRA and CDR2 YSYEKL. The length of the CDR3 is 15 residues. The ends lost 5 bases at V and 6 bases at J; junction bases unmatched: 5.